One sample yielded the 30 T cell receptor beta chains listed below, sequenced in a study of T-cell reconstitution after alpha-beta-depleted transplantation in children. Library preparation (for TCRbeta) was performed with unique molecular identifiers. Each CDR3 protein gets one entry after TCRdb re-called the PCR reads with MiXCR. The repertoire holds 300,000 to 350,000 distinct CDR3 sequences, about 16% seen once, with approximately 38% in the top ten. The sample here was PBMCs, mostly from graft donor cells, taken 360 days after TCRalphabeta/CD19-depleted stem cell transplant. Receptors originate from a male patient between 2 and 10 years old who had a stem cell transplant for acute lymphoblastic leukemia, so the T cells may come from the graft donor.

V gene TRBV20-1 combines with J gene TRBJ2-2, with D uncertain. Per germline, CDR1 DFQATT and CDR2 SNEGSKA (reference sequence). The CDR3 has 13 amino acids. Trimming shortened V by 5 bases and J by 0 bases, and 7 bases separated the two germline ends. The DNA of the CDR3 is TGCAGTGCTGGGCGGACGAACACCGGGGAGCTGTTTTTT. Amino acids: CSAGRTNTGELFF.

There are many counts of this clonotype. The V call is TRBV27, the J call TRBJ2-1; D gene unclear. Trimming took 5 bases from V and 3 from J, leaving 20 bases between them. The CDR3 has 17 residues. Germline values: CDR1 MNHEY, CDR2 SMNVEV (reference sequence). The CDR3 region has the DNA TGTGCCAGCAGTCCCCGTGTCGAGCATTTTAACTACAATGAGCAGTTCTTC. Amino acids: CASSPRVEHFNYNEQFF.

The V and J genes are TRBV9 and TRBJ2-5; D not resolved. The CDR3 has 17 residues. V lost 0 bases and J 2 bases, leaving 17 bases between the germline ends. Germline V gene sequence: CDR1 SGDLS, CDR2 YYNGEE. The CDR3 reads CASSVAWGRGRQETQYF. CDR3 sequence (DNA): TGTGCCAGCAGCGTAGCTTGGGGTCGAGGCAGGCAAGAGACCCAGTACTTC. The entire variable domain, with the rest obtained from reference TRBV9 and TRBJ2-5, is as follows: DSGVTQTPKHLITATGQRVTLRCSPRSGDLSVYWYQQSLDQGLQFLIQYYNGEERAKGNILERFSAQQFPDLHSELNLSSLELGDSALYFCASSVAWGRGRQETQYFGPGTRLLVL.

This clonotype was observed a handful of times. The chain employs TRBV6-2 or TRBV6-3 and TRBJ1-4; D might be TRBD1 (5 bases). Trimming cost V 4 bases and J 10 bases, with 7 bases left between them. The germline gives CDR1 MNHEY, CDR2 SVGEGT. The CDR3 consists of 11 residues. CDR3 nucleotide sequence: TGTGCCAGCAGTTCAGACAGAAAACTGTTTTTT. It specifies CASSSDRKLFF.

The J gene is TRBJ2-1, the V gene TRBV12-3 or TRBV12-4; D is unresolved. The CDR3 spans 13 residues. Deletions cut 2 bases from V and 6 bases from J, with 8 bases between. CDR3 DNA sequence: TGTGCCAGCAGTTTAAAGGCACTCAATGAGCAGTTCTTC. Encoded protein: CASSLKALNEQFF.

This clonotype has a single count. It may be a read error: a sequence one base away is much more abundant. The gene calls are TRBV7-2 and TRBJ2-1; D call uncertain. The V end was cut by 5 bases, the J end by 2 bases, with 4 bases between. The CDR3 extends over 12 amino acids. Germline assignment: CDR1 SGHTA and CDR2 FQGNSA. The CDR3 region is CASSLPYNEQFF. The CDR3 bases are TGTGCCAGCAGCCTACCCTACAATGAGCAGTTCTTC. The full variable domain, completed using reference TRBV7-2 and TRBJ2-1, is GAGVSQSPSNKVTEKGKDVELRCDPISGHTALYWYRQSLGQGLEFLIYFQGNSAPDKSGLPSDRFSAERTGGSVSTLTIQRTQQEDSAVYLCASSLPYNEQFFGPGTRLTVL.

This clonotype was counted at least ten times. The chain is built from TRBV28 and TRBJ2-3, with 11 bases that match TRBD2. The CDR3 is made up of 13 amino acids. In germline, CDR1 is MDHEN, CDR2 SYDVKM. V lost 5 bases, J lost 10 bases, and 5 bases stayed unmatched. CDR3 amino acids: CASSPTSGRAQYF. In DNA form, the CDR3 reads TGTGCCAGCAGTCCTACTAGCGGGAGAGCGCAGTATTTT.

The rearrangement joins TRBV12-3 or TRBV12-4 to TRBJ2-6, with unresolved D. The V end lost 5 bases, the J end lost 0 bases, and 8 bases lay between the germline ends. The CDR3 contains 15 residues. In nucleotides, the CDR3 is TGTGCCAGCAGTCGCGCAGACTCTGGGGCCAACGTCCTGACTTTC. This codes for CASSRADSGANVLTF.

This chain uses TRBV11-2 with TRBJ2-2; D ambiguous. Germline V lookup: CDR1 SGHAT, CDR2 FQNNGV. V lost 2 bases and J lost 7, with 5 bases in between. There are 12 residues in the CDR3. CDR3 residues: CASSLIGGELFF. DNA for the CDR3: TGTGCCAGCAGCTTAATTGGCGGGGAGCTGTTTTTT.

In DNA form, the CDR3 reads TGTGCCAGCAGCCTTTGGGGGGCGGGCGTAGGAAACACCATATATTTT. Translated, it gives CASSLWGAGVGNTIYF. V gene TRBV12-3 or TRBV12-4 combines with J gene TRBJ1-3; possibly TRBD1 for D (6 bases). The CDR3 is 16 residues long. V was clipped by 6 bases and J by 4 bases, with 19 bases between them.

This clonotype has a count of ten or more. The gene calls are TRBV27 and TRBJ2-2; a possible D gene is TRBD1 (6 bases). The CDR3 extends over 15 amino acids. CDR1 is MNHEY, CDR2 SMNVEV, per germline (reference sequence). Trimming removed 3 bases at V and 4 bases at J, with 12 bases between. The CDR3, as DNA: TGTGCCAGCAGTTTCCCTTCAGGGGCCACCGGGGAGCTGTTTTTT. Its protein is CASSFPSGATGELFF.

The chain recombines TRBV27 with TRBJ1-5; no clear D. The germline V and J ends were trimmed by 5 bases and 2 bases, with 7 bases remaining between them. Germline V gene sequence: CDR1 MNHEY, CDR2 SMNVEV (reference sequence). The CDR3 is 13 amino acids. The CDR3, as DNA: TGTGCCAGCAGTGATAGGGGCAATCAGCCCCAGCATTTT. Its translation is CASSDRGNQPQHF.

The CDR3 DNA is TGTGCCAGCAGGTCTGCAACTAATGAAAAACTGTTTTTT. This gives the protein CASRSATNEKLFF. The chain employs TRBV27 and TRBJ1-4; D uncertain. Germline loops: CDR1 MNHEY, CDR2 SMNVEV (reference sequence). V shed 6 bases and J shed 0 bases, with 5 bases lying between them. The CDR3 totals 13 residues.

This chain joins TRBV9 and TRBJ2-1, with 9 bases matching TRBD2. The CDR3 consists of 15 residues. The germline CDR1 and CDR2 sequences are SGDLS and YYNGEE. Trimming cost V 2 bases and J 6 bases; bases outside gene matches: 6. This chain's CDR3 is CASSVQAGGGNEQFF. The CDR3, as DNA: TGTGCCAGCAGCGTTCAAGCGGGAGGTGGCAATGAGCAGTTCTTC.

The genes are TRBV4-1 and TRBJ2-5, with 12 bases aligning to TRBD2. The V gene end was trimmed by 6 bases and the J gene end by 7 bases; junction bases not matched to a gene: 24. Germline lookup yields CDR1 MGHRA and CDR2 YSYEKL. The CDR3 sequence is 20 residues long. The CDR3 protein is CASSPAGGEWTSGMVLTQYF. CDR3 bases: TGCGCCAGCAGTCCAGCAGGGGGCGAGTGGACTAGCGGGATGGTATTGACCCAGTACTTC.

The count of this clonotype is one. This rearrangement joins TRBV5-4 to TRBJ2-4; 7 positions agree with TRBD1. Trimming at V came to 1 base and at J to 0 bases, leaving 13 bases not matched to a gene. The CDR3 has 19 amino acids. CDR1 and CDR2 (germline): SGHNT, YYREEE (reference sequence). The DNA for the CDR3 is TGTGCCAGCAGCTTGTCATGGGACAGCAATCAACTAGCCAAAAACATTCAGTACTTC. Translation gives CASSLSWDSNQLAKNIQYF.

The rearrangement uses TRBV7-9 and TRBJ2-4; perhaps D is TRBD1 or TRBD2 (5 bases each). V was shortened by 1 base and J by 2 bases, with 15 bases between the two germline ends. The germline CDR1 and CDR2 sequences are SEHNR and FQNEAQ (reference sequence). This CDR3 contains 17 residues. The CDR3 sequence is CASSLEAPRDPKNIQYF. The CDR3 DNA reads TGTGCCAGCAGCTTAGAAGCCCCCCGGGACCCCAAAAACATTCAGTACTTC.

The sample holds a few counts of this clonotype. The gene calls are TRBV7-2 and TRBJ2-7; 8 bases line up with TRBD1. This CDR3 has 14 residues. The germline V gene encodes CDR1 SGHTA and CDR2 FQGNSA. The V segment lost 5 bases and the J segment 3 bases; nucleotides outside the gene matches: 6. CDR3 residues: CASSPGQAFYEQYF. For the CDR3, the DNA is TGTGCCAGCAGCCCGGGACAGGCGTTCTACGAGCAGTACTTC.

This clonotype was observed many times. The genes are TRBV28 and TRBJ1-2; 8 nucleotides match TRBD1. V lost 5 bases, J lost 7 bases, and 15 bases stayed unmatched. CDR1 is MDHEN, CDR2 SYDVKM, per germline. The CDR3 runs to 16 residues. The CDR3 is CASSQSRTGRFAGYTF. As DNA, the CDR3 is TGTGCCAGCAGTCAATCCCGGACAGGGAGGTTTGCTGGCTACACCTTC.

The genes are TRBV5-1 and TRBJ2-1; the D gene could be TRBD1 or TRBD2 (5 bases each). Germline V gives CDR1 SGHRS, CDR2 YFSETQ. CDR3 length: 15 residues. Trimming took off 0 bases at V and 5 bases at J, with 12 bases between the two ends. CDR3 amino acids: CASSLVGTPNNEQFF. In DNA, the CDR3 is TGCGCCAGCAGCTTGGTGGGGACCCCTAACAATGAGCAGTTCTTC.

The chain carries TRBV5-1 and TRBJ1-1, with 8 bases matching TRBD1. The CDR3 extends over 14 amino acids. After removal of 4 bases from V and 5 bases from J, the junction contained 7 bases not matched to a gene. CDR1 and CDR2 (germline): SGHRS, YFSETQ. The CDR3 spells CASSGQGRLTEAFF. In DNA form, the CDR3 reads TGCGCCAGCAGCGGACAGGGACGCTTGACTGAAGCTTTCTTT. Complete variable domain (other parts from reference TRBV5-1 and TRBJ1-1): KAGVTQTPRYLIKTRGQQVTLSCSPISGHRSVSWYQQTPGQGLQFLFEYFSETQRNKGNFPGRFSGRQFSNSRSEMNVSTLELGDSALYLCASSGQGRLTEAFFGQGTRLTVV.

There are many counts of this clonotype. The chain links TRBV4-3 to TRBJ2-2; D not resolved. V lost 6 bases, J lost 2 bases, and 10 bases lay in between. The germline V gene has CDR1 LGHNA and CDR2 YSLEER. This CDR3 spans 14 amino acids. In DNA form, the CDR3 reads TGCGCCAGCAGGGGCAGACTCAACACCGGGGAGCTGTTTTTT. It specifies CASRGRLNTGELFF.

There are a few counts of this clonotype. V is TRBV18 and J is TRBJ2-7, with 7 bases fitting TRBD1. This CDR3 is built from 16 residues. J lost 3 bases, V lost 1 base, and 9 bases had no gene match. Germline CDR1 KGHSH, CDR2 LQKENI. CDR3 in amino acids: CASSPQAPGQFYEQYF. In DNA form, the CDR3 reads TGTGCCAGCTCACCACAGGCCCCGGGACAGTTCTACGAGCAGTACTTC.

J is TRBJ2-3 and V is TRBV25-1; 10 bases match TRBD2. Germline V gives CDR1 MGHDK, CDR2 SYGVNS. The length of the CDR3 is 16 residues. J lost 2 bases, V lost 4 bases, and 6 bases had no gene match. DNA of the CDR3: TGTGCCAGCAGTGCAGGGACTAGCGAGTACACAGATACGCAGTATTTT. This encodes CASSAGTSEYTDTQYF.

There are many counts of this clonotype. The DNA of the CDR3 is TGCAGCGTTGAGGGGGGAGAGGAGACCCAGTACTTC. As protein: CSVEGGEETQYF. This chain links TRBV29-1 with TRBJ2-5; tentative D call: TRBD2 (6 bases). Looked up from germline, CDR1 is SQVTM and CDR2 is ANQGSEA. The CDR3 consists of 12 residues. The V end lost 3 bases, the J end lost 5 bases, and 10 bases lay between the germline ends.

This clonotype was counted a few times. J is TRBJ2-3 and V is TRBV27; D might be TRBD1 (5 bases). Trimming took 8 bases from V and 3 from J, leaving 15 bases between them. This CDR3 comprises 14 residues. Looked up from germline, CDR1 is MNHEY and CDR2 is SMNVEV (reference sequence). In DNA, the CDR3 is TGTGCCAGCCGTCGCAGGGTGAGAACAGATACGCAGTATTTT. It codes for CASRRRVRTDTQYF.

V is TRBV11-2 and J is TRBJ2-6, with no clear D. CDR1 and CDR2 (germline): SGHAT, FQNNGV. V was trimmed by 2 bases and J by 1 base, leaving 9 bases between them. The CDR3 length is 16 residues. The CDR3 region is CASSLTRFSGANVLTF. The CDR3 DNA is TGTGCCAGCAGCTTAACACGATTTTCTGGGGCCAACGTCCTGACTTTC.

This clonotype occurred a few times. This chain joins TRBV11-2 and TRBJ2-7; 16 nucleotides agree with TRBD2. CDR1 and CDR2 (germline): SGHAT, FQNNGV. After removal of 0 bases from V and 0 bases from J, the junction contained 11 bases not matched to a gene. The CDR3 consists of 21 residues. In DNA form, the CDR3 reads TGTGCCAGCAGCTTAGACGATGGGACTAGCGGGAGGGTCACAAACTCCTACGAGCAGTACTTC. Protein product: CASSLDDGTSGRVTNSYEQYF.

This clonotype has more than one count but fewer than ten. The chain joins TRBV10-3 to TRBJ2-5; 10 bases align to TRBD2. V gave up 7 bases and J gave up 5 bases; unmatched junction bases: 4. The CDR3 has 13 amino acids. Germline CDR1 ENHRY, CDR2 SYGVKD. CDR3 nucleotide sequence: TGTGCCATCAAAGCTAGCGGGAGTGAGACCCAGTACTTC. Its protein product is CAIKASGSETQYF.

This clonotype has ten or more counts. CDR3 DNA: TGTGCCAGCAGCTTAGTTTCGGACTTCACCGGGGAGCTGTTTTTT. It encodes CASSLVSDFTGELFF. The chain recombines TRBV7-8 with TRBJ2-2, with D possibly matching TRBD2 (5 bases). The CDR3 contains 15 residues. The germline gives CDR1 SGHVS, CDR2 FQNEAQ. V was trimmed by 1 base and J by 4 bases, leaving 10 bases between them.